Below are 17 T cell receptor beta chains sequenced from a single sample in a study of T cell repertoires in cytomegalovirus infection. TCRdb processed the reads anew with MiXCR; each CDR3 protein has one entry. Of around 200,000 distinct CDR3 sequences listed, roughly 15% are singletons. The source material was CD8+ T cells from PBMCs. The receptors here all came from a human donor in good health (CMV status not recorded). Some clones in this sample may be carry-over from other donors' samples.

This clonotype was observed a few times. The chain combines TRBV4-1 with TRBJ2-7; 8 bases match TRBD1. After removal of 2 bases from V and 5 bases from J, the junction contained 8 bases not matched to a gene. This CDR3 contains 15 residues. Looked up from germline, CDR1 is MGHRA and CDR2 is YSYEKL. For the CDR3, the DNA is TGCGCCAGCAGCCAAAGCCAGGGGGCTTTCGACGAGCAGTACTTC. As protein: CASSQSQGAFDEQYF.

J is TRBJ1-4 and V is TRBV5-1; D gene uncertain. V lost 5 bases, J lost 8 bases, and 13 bases lay in between. Germline V gives CDR1 SGHRS, CDR2 YFSETQ. The CDR3 has 13 residues. The CDR3 DNA reads TGCGCCAGCAGATCCAGCTCACTGGAAAAACTGTTTTTT. Its translation: CASRSSSLEKLFF.

This clonotype was seen more than once but under ten times. V is TRBV6-1 and J is TRBJ1-6; TRBD1 is a possible D gene (6 bases). Germline CDR1 and CDR2: MNHNS and SASEGT. Trimming removed 6 bases from V and 10 bases from J, with 10 bases in between. The CDR3 spans 12 residues. The CDR3 coding sequence is TGTGCCAGCAGAGAGGGGGGCTCACCCCTCCACTTT. Its translation is CASREGGSPLHF.

This rearrangement joins TRBV6-2 or TRBV6-3 to TRBJ1-1; the D gene is possibly TRBD1 (5 bases). Trimming shortened V by 2 bases and J by 5 bases, and 9 bases separated the two germline ends. CDR3 length: 13 residues. Germline-derived CDR1 and CDR2 are MNHEY and SVGEGT. The CDR3 reads CASSYQGGTEAFF. The CDR3 bases are TGTGCCAGCAGTTACCAGGGAGGGACTGAAGCTTTCTTT.

This clonotype turned up a few times. The chain joins TRBV6-6 to TRBJ1-5; D remains unclear. Between the trimmed V and J ends, which lost 5 bases and 0 bases, there was a span of 20 bases. Germline assignment: CDR1 MNHNY and CDR2 SVGAGI (reference sequence). This CDR3 region has 18 residues. The CDR3 sequence: CASSPTPPGGYSNQPQHF. Here the CDR3 DNA reads TGTGCCAGCAGTCCAACCCCGCCCGGAGGATATAGCAATCAGCCCCAGCATTTT.

V and J are TRBV7-9 and TRBJ2-2, with 7 bases lining up with TRBD1. V trimming: 1 base; J trimming: 0 bases; junction bases outside the gene matches: 5. CDR1 SEHNR and CDR2 FQNEAQ come from the germline V gene (reference sequence). The CDR3 consists of 17 residues. CDR3 region: CASSLEEGQANTGELFF. Written as DNA, the CDR3 is TGTGCCAGCAGCTTAGAGGAAGGACAGGCGAACACCGGGGAGCTGTTTTTT. The whole variable domain, remainder taken from reference TRBV7-9 and TRBJ2-2, is DTGVSQNPRHKITKRGQNVTFRCDPISEHNRLYWYRQTLGQGPEFLTYFQNEAQLEKSRLLSDRFSAERPKGSFSTLEIQRTEQGDSAMYLCASSLEEGQANTGELFFGEGSRLTVL.

This sequence joins TRBV7-9 and TRBJ2-5, with 7 bases matching TRBD2. The CDR3 totals 15 residues. V shed 2 bases and J 5 bases; nucleotides not matched to a gene: 8. CDR1 and CDR2 (germline): SEHNR, FQNEAQ (reference sequence). CDR3 loop: CASSLLREGLETQYF. CDR3 DNA: TGTGCCAGCAGCTTATTGAGGGAGGGGTTGGAGACCCAGTACTTC.

The chain links TRBV7-2 to TRBJ2-3, with 9 bases matching TRBD2. V trimming: 5 bases; J trimming: 3 bases; junction bases outside the gene matches: 9. The germline gives CDR1 SGHTA, CDR2 FQGNSA. The CDR3 is 16 residues long. This CDR3 is CASSRGLAANTDTQYF. The CDR3 DNA follows: TGTGCCAGCAGCCGGGGACTAGCCGCTAATACAGATACGCAGTATTTT. Together with reference TRBV7-2 and TRBJ2-3, the CDR3 gives the full variable domain: GAGVSQSPSNKVTEKGKDVELRCDPISGHTALYWYRQSLGQGLEFLIYFQGNSAPDKSGLPSDRFSAERTGGSVSTLTIQRTQQEDSAVYLCASSRGLAANTDTQYFGPGTRLTVL.

Only one count was recorded for this clonotype. The CDR3 DNA follows: TGCAGCGTTGAATTGAGGGGGCCTCCTCCCTCGAACACTGAAGCTTTCTTT. Its translation: CSVELRGPPPSNTEAFF. The chain uses TRBV29-1 and TRBJ1-1; 7 nucleotides agree with TRBD1. This CDR3 region has 17 residues. V lost 2 bases and J lost 1; bases outside the gene matches: 13. Looked up from germline, CDR1 is SQVTM and CDR2 is ANQGSEA. The full variable domain, completed using reference TRBV29-1 and TRBJ1-1, is SAVISQKPSRDICQRGTSLTIQCQVDSQVTMMFWYRQQPGQSLTLIATANQGSEATYESGFVIDKFPISRPNLTFSTLTVSNMSPEDSSIYLCSVELRGPPPSNTEAFFGQGTRLTVV.

This clonotype was picked up a small number of times. Since no conserved phenylalanine or tryptophan closes the CDR3, a read error is the likely cause. This chain connects TRBV6-5 to TRBJ1-1, with TRBD1 identical over 9 bases. The CDR3 consists of 13 residues. Germline CDR1 reads MNHEY; CDR2 reads SVGAGI. Unmatched junction bases numbered 5, after V lost 7 bases and J lost 5 bases. This chain's CDR3 is CASTWDRETEAFL. DNA for the CDR3: TGTGCCAGCACCTGGGACAGGGAAACTGAAGCTTTCTTA.

The chain is built from TRBV12-3 or TRBV12-4 and TRBJ2-7; D assignment may be TRBD1 or TRBD2 (5 bases each). The CDR3 consists of 13 residues. V shed 3 bases and J shed 3 bases, with 9 bases lying between them. The CDR3, as DNA: TGTGCCAGCAGTTTCGAGGGGTTCTACGAGCAGTACTTC. It is translated as CASSFEGFYEQYF.

This clonotype was counted between two and nine times. This chain links TRBV12-3 or TRBV12-4 with TRBJ2-7, with 7 bases fitting TRBD1. The CDR3 runs to 14 residues. With 6 bases clipped from V and 5 bases from J, the junction kept 10 bases outside the gene matches. Written as DNA, the CDR3 is TGTGCCAGCAGCCGGCAGGGGGATCTTGACGAGCAGTACTTC. Protein product: CASSRQGDLDEQYF.

This clonotype appeared many times. One end of the junction fails to match germline, which may point to a read error. CDR3: CASSVASGTTYEQYF. As DNA, the CDR3 is TGTGCCAGCAGCGTAGCATCCGGGACAACTTACGAGCAGTACTTC. The chain links TRBV7-8 to TRBJ2-7, with a tentative D call TRBD1 (6 bases). The CDR3 loop spans 15 amino acids. The germline gives CDR1 SGHVS, CDR2 FQNEAQ.

V is TRBV7-8 and J is TRBJ2-4; 9 bases agree with TRBD1. The CDR3 runs to 18 residues. Trimming cost V 1 base and J 0 bases; bases outside gene matches: 7. In germline, CDR1 is SGHVS, CDR2 FQNEAQ. CDR3 sequence: CASSLGHRDREAKNIQYF. The CDR3 DNA follows: TGTGCCAGCAGCTTAGGTCATCGGGACAGGGAAGCCAAAAACATTCAGTACTTC.

This sequence joins TRBV28 and TRBJ2-7; tentative D call: TRBD1 (6 bases). The germline V gene has CDR1 MDHEN and CDR2 SYDVKM. Trimming took off 5 bases at V and 2 bases at J, with 16 bases between the two ends. This CDR3 is built from 15 residues. CDR3 protein: CASSPPWTATYEQYF. In nucleotides, the CDR3 is TGTGCCAGCAGTCCCCCCTGGACAGCTACCTACGAGCAGTACTTC. Based on the CDR3 plus reference TRBV28 and TRBJ2-7, the full variable domain is DVKVTQSSRYLVKRTGEKVFLECVQDMDHENMFWYRQDPGLGLRLIYFSYDVKMKEKGDIPEGYSVSREKKERFSLILESASTNQTSMYLCASSPPWTATYEQYFGPGTRLTVT.

The chain couples TRBV6-6 to TRBJ2-1, with D maybe TRBD1 (5 bases). Per germline, CDR1 MNHNY and CDR2 SVGAGI (reference sequence). The CDR3 runs to 14 residues. V was pared by 4 bases and J by 5 bases, with 12 bases between. The CDR3 nucleotides are TGTGCCAGCAGTTCCATCGACAGAGACAATGAGCAGTTCTTC. As protein: CASSSIDRDNEQFF.

This clonotype has more than one count but fewer than ten. The chain couples TRBV12-3 or TRBV12-4 to TRBJ1-1, with D possibly matching TRBD1 (5 bases). V was cut by 6 bases and J by 6 bases, with 14 bases left in between. The CDR3 contains 13 residues. CDR3 DNA sequence: TGTGCCAGCAGGCAAGCCCCGGGGGCTGAAGCTTTCTTT. It translates to CASRQAPGAEAFF.